The 8 T cell receptor beta chains presented below share a single source sample, sequenced in a study of blood T cells in healthy people across ages. A second PCR, run for roughly 7 to 12 cycles, used a sample-barcoded 5' primer plus a J-beta primer mix. TCRdb re-derived calls from the 5' RACE reads in MiXCR, one entry per CDR3 protein. The table includes roughly 1,700,000 distinct CDR3 sequences, 25% to 30% detected once. The sequenced sample consisted of blood. All receptors derive from a woman aged 25 to 45 in good health.

The table lists this clonotype with many counts. J is TRBJ2-6 and V is TRBV2; weak D call: TRBD1 (5 bases). V shed 7 bases and J shed 0 bases, with 10 bases lying between them. There are 15 residues in the CDR3. The germline V gene encodes CDR1 SNHLY and CDR2 FYNNEI. The CDR3 spells CASTVDSSGANVLTF. DNA of the CDR3: TGTGCCAGCACCGTCGACAGCTCTGGGGCCAACGTCCTGACTTTC.

This clonotype was observed a handful of times. The gene calls are TRBV7-2 and TRBJ1-2; no clear D. The germline gives CDR1 SGHTA, CDR2 FQGNSA. The CDR3 contains 12 residues. V lost 5 bases and J lost 5, with 9 bases in between. The CDR3 region has the DNA TGTGCCAGCAGCCCGCCGGAGTATGGCTACACCTTC. Translation: CASSPPEYGYTF.

This clonotype was observed a handful of times. The rearrangement links TRBV20-1 to TRBJ1-2; 7 bases match TRBD1. Trimming at V came to 5 bases and at J to 1 base, leaving 13 bases not matched to a gene. Per the germline V gene, CDR1 is DFQATT and CDR2 is SNEGSKA (reference sequence). The length of the CDR3 is 16 residues. CDR3 in DNA: TGCAGTGCTGACCGCTGGGGAGGGGGCGTTAACTATGGCTACACCTTC. Translated: CSADRWGGGVNYGYTF.

This clonotype came up a few times. V gene TRBV6-1 combines with J gene TRBJ1-2; D is ambiguous. Per the germline V gene, CDR1 is MNHNS and CDR2 is SASEGT. V was cut by 7 bases and J by 0 bases, with 9 bases left in between. This CDR3 is built from 13 residues. CDR3 coding DNA: TGTGCCAGCAAGGAAGGCACTAACTATGGCTACACCTTC. This translates into CASKEGTNYGYTF.

This clonotype occurred many times. V gene TRBV7-2 combines with J gene TRBJ2-7; D not certain. The V gene's germline CDR1 is SGHTA and CDR2 FQGNSA. The V end lost 7 bases, the J end lost 0 bases, and 13 bases lay between the germline ends. CDR3 length equals 14 residues. CDR3 DNA sequence: TGTGCCAGCACCCTAGGGTGGGGCTCCTACGAGCAGTACTTC. Encoded protein: CASTLGWGSYEQYF.

Ten or more counts support this clonotype. V is TRBV18 and J is TRBJ2-7, with a weak D call TRBD2 (5 bases). The CDR3 length is 14 residues. The V gene's germline CDR1 is KGHSH and CDR2 LQKENI. Trimming stripped 3 bases from V and 6 bases from J, with 15 bases between. This chain's CDR3 is CASSPMGVGSEQYF. CDR3 coding DNA: TGTGCCAGCTCACCTATGGGCGTTGGGAGCGAGCAGTACTTC. Supplemented by reference TRBV18 and TRBJ2-7, the full variable domain reads NAGVMQNPRHLVRRRGQEARLRCSPMKGHSHVYWYRQLPEEGLKFMVYLQKENIIDESGMPKERFSAEFPKEGPSILRIQQVVRGDSAAYFCASSPMGVGSEQYFGPGTRLTVT.

This clonotype was observed a single time. The chain carries TRBV6-5 and TRBJ1-2; unclear D gene. Germline V gene data show CDR1 as MNHEY and CDR2 as SVGAGI. V was cut by 5 bases and J by 3 bases, with 13 bases left in between. CDR3 size: 14 residues. The CDR3 DNA reads TGTGCCAGCAGTCCCCGCACCCACTACTATGGCTACACCTTC. Its translation is CASSPRTHYYGYTF.

This clonotype was seen a handful of times. The CDR3 region is CASSIVAYNEQFF. DNA for the CDR3: TGTGCCAGTAGTATTGTAGCGTATAATGAGCAGTTCTTC. V and J are TRBV19 and TRBJ2-1; D might be TRBD2 (5 bases). This CDR3 contains 13 residues. Germline V gives CDR1 LNHDA, CDR2 SQIVND (reference sequence). Trimming pared 3 bases from V and 7 bases from J, leaving 10 bases between.